The clone carrying this T cell receptor beta chain has only a few counts. This CDR3 is built from 14 residues. The V segment lost 10 bases and the J segment 0 bases; nucleotides outside the gene matches: 4. Germline V CDR1 and CDR2: ENHRY, SYGVKD. This record comes from a study of blood T cells in healthy people across ages. A second PCR of about 6 to 12 cycles used a sample-barcoded 5' primer and a J-beta primer mix. Via MiXCR, TCRdb re-called the 5' RACE reads, giving one row per CDR3 protein. The sample lists about 720,000 distinct CDR3 sequences, approximately 25% occurring once. This sample was shared with a second study, whose subject was T cells of mothers and their children.

The clonotype was recovered from a boy younger than 18 in good health. The gene calls are TRBV10-3 and TRBJ2-1, with 9 bases identical to TRBD2. The specimen was blood. CDR3 coding DNA: TGTGCCACCTTTAGCGGGAGCTCCTACAATGAGCAGTTCTTC. As protein: CATFSGSSYNEQFF.